The 13 T cell receptor beta chains listed next were all sequenced from one sample in a study of monozygotic twins with inflammatory bowel disease. From its re-call of the 5' RACE reads, TCRdb lists each CDR3 protein once, without DNA. The table lists 420,000 or so distinct CDR3 sequences. The sequenced sample was blood. All receptors come from a human donor with ulcerative colitis or Crohn's disease, or a healthy co-twin of an affected twin (not recorded which).

This chain uses TRBV7-2 with TRBJ1-1; the TCRdb D gene call, TRBD1, has no DNA to confirm it. The CDR3 length is 13 residues. The germline V gene encodes CDR1 SGHTA and CDR2 FQGNSA. The CDR3 sequence is CASSLFWGAEAFF.

The chain joins TRBV9 to TRBJ2-4; there is no DNA to check the TCRdb D call of TRBD1. Germline lookup yields CDR1 SGDLS and CDR2 YYNGEE. The CDR3 runs to 15 residues. CDR3 loop: CASSTLGKLGNIQYF.

Here the CDR3 reads CASSRITPNEQFF. The chain carries TRBV7-9 and TRBJ2-1. Germline assignment: CDR1 SEHNR and CDR2 FQNEAQ (reference sequence). The length of the CDR3 is 13 residues.

This chain links TRBV24-1 with TRBJ2-7; no DNA is available, so the TRBD1 call from TCRdb remains unchecked. Per germline, CDR1 KGHDR and CDR2 SFDVKD. The CDR3 runs to 15 residues. This CDR3 reads CATSDTREGGYEQYF.

The chain joins TRBV10-2 to TRBJ2-5; the TRBD2 assignment by TCRdb is unverifiable without DNA. The CDR3 spans 15 residues. Germline V gene sequence: CDR1 WSHSY, CDR2 SAAADI. CDR3: CASSESLDLPWAQYF.

The chain carries TRBV5-4 and TRBJ2-1; TCRdb indicates TRBD1, and absent DNA this call remains unverified. CDR3 size: 16 residues. The germline V gene encodes CDR1 SGHNT and CDR2 YYREEE (reference sequence). CDR3 sequence reads: CASSLRTGSSYNEQFF.

The V and J genes are TRBV27 and TRBJ2-7; TCRdb gives TRBD1 as the D gene, but with no DNA this cannot be confirmed. This CDR3 contains 16 residues. The germline V gene encodes CDR1 MNHEY and CDR2 SMNVEV (reference sequence). CDR3 protein: CASSLTLTGEGAEQYF.

This rearrangement joins TRBV5-1 to TRBJ1-2. Germline assignment: CDR1 SGHRS and CDR2 YFSETQ. This CDR3 is 14 amino acids long. Here the CDR3 reads CASKGEGINYGYTF.

The chain uses TRBV28 and TRBJ1-6; TCRdb picks TRBD1, but there is no DNA to check that call. The CDR3 runs to 14 residues. Germline loops: CDR1 MDHEN, CDR2 SYDVKM. Here the CDR3 reads CASSPGTMDSPLHF.

The gene calls are TRBV5-4 and TRBJ1-2; the D call of TRBD1 rests on TCRdb alone, since no DNA is present to check it. Germline V gives CDR1 SGHNT, CDR2 YYREEE (reference sequence). The CDR3 covers 15 residues. Here the CDR3 reads CASSPPPGQGDGYTF.

V and J are TRBV7-2 and TRBJ1-1; TCRdb's D gene call, TRBD1, goes unchecked for lack of DNA. There are 15 residues in the CDR3. The germline V gene encodes CDR1 SGHTA and CDR2 FQGNSA. The CDR3 loop is CASSFQMGGSTEAFF.

V is TRBV5-8 and J is TRBJ1-4; TCRdb's assignment of TRBD1 cannot be checked, as there is no DNA. In germline, CDR1 is SGHTS, CDR2 YDEGEE. The CDR3 length is 14 residues. The CDR3 reads CASSKGERGEKLFF.

The CDR3 here is CASSAMTGISYEQYF. The chain joins TRBV7-2 to TRBJ2-7; the TRBD1 assignment by TCRdb is unverifiable without DNA. Germline assignment: CDR1 SGHTA and CDR2 FQGNSA. The CDR3 contains 15 residues.